These 15 T cell receptor beta chains were sequenced from one sample in a study of control samples from healthy donors and cancer patients. Here immunoSEQ multiplex PCR was the method, and the copy in TCRdb shows in-frame clones only, minus some. The table shows approximately 100,000 clones, with 80% to 95% occurring only once. The sequenced sample consisted of blood. The receptors derive from a human donor in good health. The donor label of this sample is uncertain.

V is TRBV5-4 and J is TRBJ2-3; tentative D call: TRBD2 (6 bases). V lost 7 bases and J lost 6, with 9 bases in between. This CDR3 is 11 amino acids long. Germline-derived CDR1 and CDR2 are SGHNT and YYREEE (reference sequence). The CDR3 spells CASGDFDTQYF. The DNA of the CDR3 is TGTGCCAGCGGGGACTTCGATACGCAGTATTTT.

The chain recombines TRBV18 with TRBJ1-3; 8 bases fit TRBD1. Germline CDR1 and CDR2: KGHSH and LQKENI. After removal of 4 bases from V and 0 bases from J, the junction contained 11 bases not matched to a gene. The CDR3 loop spans 18 amino acids. DNA for the CDR3: TGTGCCAGCTCACTATTACCGGACAGGGCCGCCTCTGGAAACACCATATATTTT. This codes for CASSLLPDRAASGNTIYF.

The chain employs TRBV24-1 and TRBJ1-4; no reliable D call. V was pared by 1 base and J by 7 bases, with 3 bases between. The CDR3 is 12 residues long. Germline V gene data show CDR1 as KGHDR and CDR2 as SFDVKD. DNA for the CDR3: TGTGCCACCAGTGATTTAGGTGAAAAACTGTTTTTT. Its translation: CATSDLGEKLFF.

In regard to this clone: One junction end disagrees with the germline gene, perhaps due to a read error. The V gene is TRBV9, the J gene TRBJ2-3; D may be TRBD2 (6 bases). Germline values: CDR1 SGDLS, CDR2 YYNGEE. The CDR3 runs to 14 residues. In DNA form, the CDR3 reads TGTGCCAGCAGCGTAGAAACTAGCACGGATACGCAGTATTTT. This translates into CASSVETSTDTQYF.

The CDR3 coding sequence is TGCGCCAGCAGGACAGGGGAAGGCTACACCTTC. It is translated as CASRTGEGYTF. The V gene is TRBV23-1, the J gene TRBJ1-2, with TRBD1 matching 8 bases. TRBV23-1 qualifies as an ORF whose function is uncertain. The CDR3 loop spans 11 amino acids. J gave up 8 bases and V 6 bases, and 2 bases lay outside the gene matches.

V and J are TRBV7-7 and TRBJ1-5; D is unclear. Per the germline V gene, CDR1 is SSHAT and CDR2 is FNYEAQ (reference sequence). Trimming removed 6 bases at V and 7 bases at J, with 22 bases between. CDR3 length: 16 amino acids. The CDR3 region has the DNA TGTGCCAGCAGATATTCCGGGCCCCGAAAGGTCCAGCCCCAGCATTTT. Translated: CASRYSGPRKVQPQHF. Filled out from reference TRBV7-7 and TRBJ1-5, the complete variable domain reads GAGVSQSPRYKVTKRGQDVTLRCDPISSHATLYWYQQALGQGPEFLTYFNYEAQPDKSGLPSDRFSAERPEGSISTLTIQRTEQRDSAMYRCASRYSGPRKVQPQHFGDGTRLSIL.

J is TRBJ1-1 and V is TRBV18; D unclear. V lost 3 bases and J lost 0, with 5 bases in between. CDR3 length equals 13 residues. The V gene's germline CDR1 is KGHSH and CDR2 LQKENI. This CDR3 is CASSPQVNTEAFF. DNA of the CDR3: TGTGCCAGCTCACCTCAGGTGAACACTGAAGCTTTCTTT.

V gene TRBV2 combines with J gene TRBJ1-4; 7 bases line up with TRBD1. The V segment lost 6 bases and the J segment 5 bases; nucleotides outside the gene matches: 9. The CDR3 extends over 15 amino acids. From germline, CDR1 is SNHLY and CDR2 FYNNEI. CDR3 region: CASSESGTENEKLFF. The DNA of the CDR3 is TGTGCCAGCAGCGAATCCGGGACAGAAAATGAAAAACTGTTTTTT. The whole variable domain, filled in from reference TRBV2 and TRBJ1-4, reads EPEVTQTPSHQVTQMGQEVILRCVPISNHLYFYWYRQILGQKVEFLVSFYNNEISEKSEIFDDQFSVERPDGSNFTLKIRSTKLEDSAMYFCASSESGTENEKLFFGSGTQLSVL.

J is TRBJ2-1 and V is TRBV4-1; 11 nucleotides line up with TRBD1. Germline CDR1 MGHRA, CDR2 YSYEKL. J gave up 8 bases and V 6 bases, and 6 bases lay outside the gene matches. The CDR3 contains 14 residues. CDR3 DNA sequence: TGCGCCAGCAGTGAGGGACAGGGGGACCATGAGCAGTTCTTC. It specifies CASSEGQGDHEQFF.

This rearrangement joins TRBV18 to TRBJ1-1; D not certain. V lost 2 bases and J 4 bases, leaving 5 bases between the germline ends. The CDR3 is 12 amino acids. Germline CDR1 and CDR2: KGHSH and LQKENI. The CDR3 sequence: CASSPGSTEAFF. CDR3 nucleotides: TGTGCCAGCTCACCAGGGAGCACTGAAGCTTTCTTT.

This clone was seen only once. The rearrangement joins TRBV7-2 to TRBJ2-7, with TRBD2 matching over 7 bases. J lost 3 bases, V lost 1 base, and 3 bases had no gene match. The CDR3 loop spans 14 amino acids. CDR1 and CDR2 (germline): SGHTA, FQGNSA. The CDR3 DNA reads TGTGCCAGCAGCTTAGGGGGAGGGAGCTACGAGCAGTACTTC. Translating gives CASSLGGGSYEQYF.

This chain joins TRBV3-1 (or the pseudogene TRBV3-2) and TRBJ2-2, with 7 nucleotides matching TRBD1. J lost 5 bases, V lost 3 bases, and 15 bases had no gene match. From germline, CDR1 is LGHDT and CDR2 YNNKEL (reference sequence). The CDR3 has 18 amino acids. The CDR3 DNA reads TGTGCCAGCAGCCAGGCCCCCTGGGACAGTTCCGGAACCGGGGAGCTGTTTTTT. It encodes CASSQAPWDSSGTGELFF.

This clone was detected only a few times. The J gene is TRBJ1-5, the V gene TRBV6-5; D is unclear. The CDR3 extends over 13 amino acids. Trimming removed 5 bases from V and 5 bases from J, with 10 bases in between. In germline, CDR1 is MNHEY, CDR2 SVGAGI. The CDR3 sequence is CASSPEVHQPQHF. The CDR3 DNA reads as TGTGCCAGCAGTCCAGAAGTTCATCAGCCCCAGCATTTT.

The rearrangement links TRBV6-2 or TRBV6-3 to TRBJ1-2, with 7 bases aligning to TRBD1. The V segment lost 2 bases and the J segment 3 bases; nucleotides outside the gene matches: 6. This CDR3 region has 15 residues. Germline CDR1 is MNHEY and CDR2 is SVGEGT. The CDR3 sequence is CASSYRGRRDYGYTF. CDR3 coding DNA: TGTGCCAGCAGTTACAGGGGGCGCCGTGACTATGGCTACACCTTC.

The chain is built from TRBV18 and TRBJ1-1; the D is unclear. Germline CDR1 is KGHSH and CDR2 is LQKENI. The CDR3 spans 13 residues. Trimming stripped 0 bases from V and 1 base from J, with 3 bases between. The CDR3 DNA is TGTGCCAGCTCACCACCGGCGAACACTGAAGCTTTCTTT. It specifies CASSPPANTEAFF.